Sequencing of this T cell receptor (beta chain) was carried out in a study of blood T cells in healthy people across ages. The study's findings and limits: The study could not conclusively compare naive and antigen-experienced cells, given its unsorted PBMCs.

Turning to this clonotype: Its antigen remains unknown.

Using a J-beta primer mix together with a sample-barcoded 5' primer, a second PCR was run for about 6 to 11 cycles. TCRdb redid the calling of the 5' RACE reads with MiXCR, one entry per CDR3 protein. The sample has under 750,000 distinct CDR3 sequences, more than 45% seen once. The CDR3 runs to 13 residues. Germline-derived CDR1 and CDR2 are KGHDR and SFDVKD. V gave up 3 bases and J gave up 5 bases; unmatched junction bases: 1. The origin of this receptor is a man older than 75 in good health. This chain joins TRBV24-1 and TRBJ1-2; 8 positions match TRBD1. Material: blood. The CDR3 spells CATSDRQGYGYTF. The CDR3 bases are TGTGCCACCAGTGATCGACAGGGGTATGGCTACACCTTC.